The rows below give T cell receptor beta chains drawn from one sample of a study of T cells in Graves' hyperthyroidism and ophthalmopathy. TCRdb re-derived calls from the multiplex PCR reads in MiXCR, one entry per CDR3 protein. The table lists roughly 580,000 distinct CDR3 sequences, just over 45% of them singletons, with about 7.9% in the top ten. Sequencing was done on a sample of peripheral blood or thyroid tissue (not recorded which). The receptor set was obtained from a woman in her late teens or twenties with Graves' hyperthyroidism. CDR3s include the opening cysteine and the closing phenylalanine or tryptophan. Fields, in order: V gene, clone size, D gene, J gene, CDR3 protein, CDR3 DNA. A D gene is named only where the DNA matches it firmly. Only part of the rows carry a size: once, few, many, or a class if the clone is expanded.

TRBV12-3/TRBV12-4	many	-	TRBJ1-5	CASSLGLSQHF	TGTGCCAGCAGTTTAGGACTCAGCCAGCATTTT
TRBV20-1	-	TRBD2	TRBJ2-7	CSASGLAGSSYEQYF	TGCAGTGCTTCGGGACTAGCGGGGTCTTCCTACGAGCAGTACTTC
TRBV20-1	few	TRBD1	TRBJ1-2	CSAADRGNGYTF	TGCAGTGCTGCGGACAGGGGCAATGGCTACACCTTC
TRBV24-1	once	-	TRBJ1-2	CATIAGPANGYTF	TGTGCCACCATTGCGGGACCTGCGAATGGCTACACCTTC
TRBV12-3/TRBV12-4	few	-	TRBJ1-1	CASTWTVNTEAFF	TGTGCCAGCACTTGGACGGTGAACACTGAAGCTTTCTTT
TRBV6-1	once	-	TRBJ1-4	CASTPYLGRGEKLFF	TGTGCCAGCACCCCTTATTTGGGTAGGGGTGAAAAACTGTTTTTT
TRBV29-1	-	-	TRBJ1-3	CSVDGAGDSGNTIYF	TGCAGCGTTGATGGGGCAGGCGACTCTGGAAACACCATATATTTT
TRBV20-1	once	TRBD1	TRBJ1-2	CSARDQRTGNLRGYTF	TGCAGTGCTAGAGATCAGAGGACAGGGAATTTGCGGGGCTACACCTTC
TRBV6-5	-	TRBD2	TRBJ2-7	CASRLAAFYEQYF	TGTGCCAGCCGACTAGCTGCATTCTACGAGCAGTACTTC
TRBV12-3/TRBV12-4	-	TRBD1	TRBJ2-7	CASSRQGESDEQYF	TGTGCCAGCAGTCGACAGGGTGAGAGTGACGAGCAGTACTTC
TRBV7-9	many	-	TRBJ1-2	CASSQRRSGQGWDGYTF	TGCGCCAGCAGCCAACGCCGATCCGGGCAGGGATGGGATGGCTACACCTTC
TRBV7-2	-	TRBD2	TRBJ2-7	CASSLEAWREGQKQYF	TGTGCCAGCAGCTTAGAGGCGTGGCGGGAGGGCCAAAAGCAGTACTTC
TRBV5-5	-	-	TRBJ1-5	CASSRRRGASDQPQHF	TGTGCCAGCAGCCGCCGAAGAGGGGCCTCGGATCAGCCCCAGCATTTT
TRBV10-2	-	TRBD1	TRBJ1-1	CASSGGTDITFF	TGCGCCAGCAGTGGAGGGACAGATATAACTTTCTTT
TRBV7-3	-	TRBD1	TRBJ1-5	CASSLAGTAGQPQHF	TGTGCCAGCAGCTTAGCCGGGACAGCGGGTCAGCCCCAGCATTTT
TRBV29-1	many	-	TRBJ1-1	CSVEAGMNTEAFF	TGCAGCGTTGAGGCAGGCATGAACACTGAAGCTTTCTTT
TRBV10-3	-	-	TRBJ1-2	CAIGKEQGYGYTF	TGTGCCATCGGTAAAGAGCAGGGGTATGGCTACACCTTC
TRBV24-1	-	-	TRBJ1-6	CASSQSQNSPLHF	TGTGCCAGCTCCCAATCACAGAATTCACCCCTCCACTTT
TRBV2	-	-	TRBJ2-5	CASSAGSVGETQYF	TGTGCCAGCAGCGCCGGATCGGTAGGAGAGACCCAGTACTTC
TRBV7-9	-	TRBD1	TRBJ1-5	CASSSGTEPLTQHF	TGTGCCAGCAGCTCCGGGACAGAGCCCCTGACCCAGCATTTT
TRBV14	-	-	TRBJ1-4	CASSQDRFGGTEKLFF	TGTGCCAGCAGCCAAGATCGATTCGGGGGGACTGAAAAACTGTTTTTT
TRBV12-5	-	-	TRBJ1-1	CASGFFSRQNTEAFF	TGTGCTAGTGGTTTTTTCAGCAGGCAGAACACTGAAGCTTTCTTT
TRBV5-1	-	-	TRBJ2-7	CASSLGQVQDEQYF	TGCGCCAGCAGCCTCGGGCAGGTGCAAGACGAGCAGTACTTC
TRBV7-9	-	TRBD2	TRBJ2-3	CASSLTSGSADTQYF	TGTGCCAGCAGCTTAACGAGCGGGAGCGCAGATACGCAGTATTTT
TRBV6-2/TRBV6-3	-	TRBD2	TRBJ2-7	CASSYSTSGDSYEQYF	TGTGCCAGCAGTTATTCTACTAGCGGAGACTCCTACGAGCAGTACTTC
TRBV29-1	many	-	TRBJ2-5	CSVDPASQETQYF	TGCAGCGTGGACCCTGCTAGCCAAGAGACCCAGTACTTC
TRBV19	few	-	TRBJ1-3	CASSMGGGNTIYF	TGTGCCAGTAGTATGGGTGGTGGAAACACCATATATTTT
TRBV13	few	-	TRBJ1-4	CASSLKARFRELFF	TGTGCCAGCAGCTTAAAAGCGCGATTTAGGGAACTGTTTTTT
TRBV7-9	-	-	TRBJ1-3	CASSRGLQGAGNTIYF	TGTGCCAGCAGCCGCGGACTACAGGGAGCTGGAAACACCATATATTTT
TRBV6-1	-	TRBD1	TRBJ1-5	CASRSPDRGQPQHF	TGTGCCAGCAGGTCTCCGGACAGGGGGCAGCCCCAGCATTTT
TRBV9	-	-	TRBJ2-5	CASSPPLGVETQYF	TGTGCCAGCTCACCACCACTGGGTGTCGAGACCCAGTACTTC
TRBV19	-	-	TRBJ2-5	CASWDGGPLETQYF	TGTGCCAGTTGGGACGGAGGCCCACTTGAGACCCAGTACTTC
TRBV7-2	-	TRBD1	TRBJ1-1	CASSVGSRLRGRGTEAFF	TGTGCCAGCAGCGTAGGATCCCGCCTGAGGGGGCGCGGGACTGAAGCTTTCTTT
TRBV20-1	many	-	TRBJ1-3	CSASRISGNTIYF	TGCAGTGCTAGTCGTATATCTGGAAACACCATATATTTT
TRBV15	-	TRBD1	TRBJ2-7	CATSRVQGVTYEQYF	TGTGCCACCAGCAGAGTACAGGGGGTGACCTACGAGCAGTACTTC
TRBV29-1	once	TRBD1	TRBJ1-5	CSGTGDVQPQHF	TGCAGCGGGACAGGGGATGTTCAGCCCCAGCATTTT
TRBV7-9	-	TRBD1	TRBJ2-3	CAISGTGADTQYF	TGTGCCATCTCAGGGACAGGGGCCGATACGCAGTATTTT
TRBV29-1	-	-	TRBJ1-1	CSGLWRVITFEAFF	TGCAGCGGCCTTTGGCGGGTCATTACCTTCGAAGCTTTCTTT
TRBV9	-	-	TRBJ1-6	CASSSAGTGGSPLHF	TGTGCCAGCAGCTCGGCCGGGACCGGGGGCTCACCCCTCCACTTT
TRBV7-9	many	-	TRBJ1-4	CASRSQGGIEKLFF	TGTGCCAGCCGGTCGCAGGGAGGAATTGAAAAACTGTTTTTT
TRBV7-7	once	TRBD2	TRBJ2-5	CASSRRLAEETQYF	TGTGCTAGCAGCAGACGACTAGCGGAAGAGACCCAGTACTTC
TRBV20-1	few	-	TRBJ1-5	CSARGRGDQPQHF	TGCAGTGCTAGAGGTAGGGGGGACCAGCCCCAGCATTTT
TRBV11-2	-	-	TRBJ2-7	CASSPTVRATEQYF	TGTGCCAGCAGCCCCACCGTCCGGGCAACTGAGCAGTACTTC
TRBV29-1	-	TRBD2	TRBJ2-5	CSVEDGTKGTTQYF	TGCAGCGTTGAAGACGGGACTAAGGGTACGACTCAGTACTTC
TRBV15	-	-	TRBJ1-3	CATSQEVANTIYF	TGTGCCACCAGCCAAGAGGTCGCGAACACCATATATTTT